These 19 T cell receptor beta chains were all obtained from the same sample, sequenced in a study of T cells in Graves' hyperthyroidism and ophthalmopathy. The TCR beta CDR3 regions underwent amplification using RNA transcripts as the source. RT-PCR in the first round (using the HTBI primer set) targeted the TCR CDR3. TCRdb re-called the multiplex PCR reads with MiXCR, one entry per CDR3 protein. The sample has 250,000 to 400,000 distinct CDR3 sequences; roughly 15% are singletons. Input material: blood. The receptors were gathered from a middle-aged woman with Graves' ophthalmopathy.

CDR3 amino acids: CASSRERGGTDTQYF. The CDR3 bases are TGTGCCAGCAGTCGAGAGCGGGGCGGCACAGATACGCAGTATTTT. The chain has TRBV28 and TRBJ2-3; TRBD2 agrees at 7 bases. Germline CDR1 reads MDHEN; CDR2 reads SYDVKM. V lost 5 bases and J lost 1; bases outside the gene matches: 6. The CDR3 sequence is 15 residues long.

In this sample, this clonotype turned up a few times. J is TRBJ2-3 and V is TRBV20-1; D is perhaps TRBD2 (5 bases). V lost 1 base and J 0 bases, leaving 14 bases between the germline ends. The CDR3 spans 16 residues. Germline assignment: CDR1 DFQATT and CDR2 SNEGSKA (reference sequence). The CDR3 nucleotides read TGCAGTGCTAGAGGGCCTTGGAGGTCTAGCACAGATACGCAGTATTTT. It specifies CSARGPWRSSTDTQYF.

This clonotype was counted between two and nine times. The chain uses TRBV4-1 and TRBJ2-7, with D maybe TRBD1 (8 bases). CDR1 and CDR2 (germline): MGHRA, YSYEKL. The CDR3 is 15 residues long. V was cut by 1 base and J by 2 bases, with 12 bases left in between. CDR3 in amino acids: CASSQGQGTTYEQYF. Here the CDR3 DNA reads TGCGCCAGCAGCCAAGGACAGGGGACTACCTACGAGCAGTACTTC.

This clonotype was found a few times. This chain joins TRBV19 and TRBJ2-2; no reliable D call. This CDR3 is 14 amino acids long. Trimming cost V 8 bases and J 8 bases, with 18 bases left between them. Per the germline V gene, CDR1 is LNHDA and CDR2 is SQIVND (reference sequence). For the CDR3, the DNA is TGTGCCAGTCAGTTAAGCAGCGTATCTGGGGAGCTGTTTTTT. This codes for CASQLSSVSGELFF. The whole variable domain, remainder taken from reference TRBV19 and TRBJ2-2, is DGGITQSPKYLFRKEGQNVTLSCEQNLNHDAMYWYRQDPGQGLRLIYYSQIVNDFQKGDIAEGYSVSREKKESFPLTVTSAQKNPTAFYLCASQLSSVSGELFFGEGSRLTVL.

This clonotype was detected many times. The gene calls are TRBV30 and TRBJ1-6; D is undetermined. From germline, CDR1 is GTSNPN and CDR2 SVGIG (reference sequence). Trimming stripped 1 base from V and 7 bases from J, with 8 bases between. There are 13 residues in the CDR3. The CDR3 spells CAWSADENSPLHF. CDR3 DNA sequence: TGTGCCTGGAGTGCCGATGAAAATTCACCCCTCCACTTT.

This clonotype appeared many times. The V call is TRBV12-3 or TRBV12-4, the J call TRBJ2-1, with 7 bases that match TRBD1. Unmatched junction bases numbered 13, after V lost 8 bases and J lost 12 bases. There are 13 residues in the CDR3. CDR3 residues: CASVKKTGEGQFF. In DNA, the CDR3 is TGTGCCAGCGTCAAGAAAACAGGGGAAGGGCAGTTCTTC.

This clonotype showed up many times. This chain uses TRBV6-1 with TRBJ1-1; 7 bases match TRBD1. V shed 7 bases and J 5 bases; nucleotides not matched to a gene: 7. CDR3 length: 13 amino acids. Germline assignment: CDR1 MNHNS and CDR2 SASEGT. The CDR3 nucleotides are TGTGCCAGCAAGAAGGACAGGTCTACTGAAGCTTTCTTT. Translation: CASKKDRSTEAFF.

In this sample, this clonotype turned up many times. J is TRBJ2-3 and V is TRBV20-1, with a possible D match to TRBD1 (6 bases). The length of the CDR3 is 14 residues. CDR1 and CDR2 (germline): DFQATT, SNEGSKA (reference sequence). V was clipped by 6 bases and J by 6 bases, with 19 bases between them. CDR3 sequence: CSAWDTLGADTQYF. In nucleotides, the CDR3 is TGCAGTGCCTGGGACACCTTAGGGGCGGATACGCAGTATTTT.

The table lists this clonotype with a few counts. J is TRBJ2-1 and V is TRBV5-1, with a tentative D call TRBD2 (5 bases). The CDR3 runs 13 residues. V dropped 1 base and J dropped 9 bases, with 11 bases sitting between them. Germline V gene sequence: CDR1 SGHRS, CDR2 YFSETQ. The CDR3 loop reads CASSLLVGSEQFF. For the CDR3, the DNA is TGCGCCAGCAGCTTGCTCGTTGGGAGTGAGCAGTTCTTC.

This clonotype was detected many times. This chain links TRBV11-2 with TRBJ2-1; no reliable D call. Trimming left V 3 bases short and J 0 bases short, with 15 bases between. The CDR3 loop spans 17 amino acids. Germline assignment: CDR1 SGHAT and CDR2 FQNNGV. CDR3: CASSFIPGGGSYNEQFF. CDR3 coding DNA: TGTGCCAGCAGCTTTATTCCCGGTGGCGGCTCCTACAATGAGCAGTTCTTC.

A few counts support this clonotype. The chain is built from TRBV19 and TRBJ1-2; D call uncertain. Trimming took off 10 bases at V and 0 bases at J, with 6 bases between the two ends. Germline V CDR1 and CDR2: LNHDA, SQIVND (reference sequence). The CDR3 consists of 11 residues. DNA for the CDR3: TGTGCCACTAAAACTAACTATGGCTACACCTTC. This gives the protein CATKTNYGYTF.

The gene calls are TRBV20-1 and TRBJ1-2; possible D gene TRBD1, 5 bases. Germline V gene sequence: CDR1 DFQATT, CDR2 SNEGSKA (reference sequence). This CDR3 is 14 amino acids long. V lost 5 bases to trimming and J lost 2 bases, with 15 bases between them. The CDR3 spells CSAPPTTANYGYTF. For the CDR3, the DNA is TGCAGTGCTCCCCCGACGACAGCGAACTATGGCTACACCTTC.

V and J are TRBV11-2 and TRBJ2-6; D call uncertain. With 5 bases removed from V and 0 bases from J, the gap between germline ends came to 14 bases. CDR1 and CDR2 from the germline V gene are SGHAT and FQNNGV. CDR3 size: 17 residues. The chain's CDR3 is CASSPTRRNSGANVLTF. CDR3 nucleotides: TGTGCCAGCAGCCCGACCAGACGGAACTCTGGGGCCAACGTCCTGACTTTC.

This clonotype occurred a few times. This chain links TRBV24-1 with TRBJ2-7; D might be TRBD2 (6 bases). CDR1 and CDR2 (germline): KGHDR, SFDVKD. V dropped 4 bases and J dropped 5 bases, with 11 bases sitting between them. The CDR3 is 13 residues long. In DNA, the CDR3 is TGTGCCACCAGTGACCCAGGGAGGAACGAGCAGTACTTC. Its protein is CATSDPGRNEQYF.

This clonotype was recorded many times. V is TRBV29-1 and J is TRBJ2-3; the match to TRBD2 covers 13 bases. The CDR3 length is 17 residues. J was trimmed by 1 base and V by 7 bases; bases with no gene match: 11. Germline CDR1 SQVTM, CDR2 ANQGSEA. The CDR3 region is CSGIMGTSGKGTDTQYF. Here the CDR3 DNA reads TGCAGCGGGATTATGGGGACTAGCGGGAAAGGCACAGATACGCAGTATTTT.

This clonotype was recorded at least ten times. This chain links TRBV3-1 with TRBJ2-5, with D perhaps matching TRBD1 (6 bases). The CDR3 consists of 14 residues. Germline CDR1 LGHDT, CDR2 YNNKEL (reference sequence). V shed 5 bases and J shed 0 bases, with 10 bases lying between them. The CDR3 DNA follows: TGTGCCAGCAGCGGGACACTGTACCAAGAGACCCAGTACTTC. Protein product: CASSGTLYQETQYF.

This clonotype was picked up many times. The V gene is TRBV13, the J gene TRBJ1-5; 7 bases map to TRBD1. The junction had 10 bases not matched to a gene; V was cut back by 5 bases and J by 6 bases. Germline V gives CDR1 PRHDT, CDR2 FYEKMQ (reference sequence). The CDR3 has 15 residues. The chain's CDR3 is CASSPPGTECQPQHF. In nucleotides, the CDR3 is TGTGCCAGCAGCCCCCCAGGGACAGAGTGTCAGCCCCAGCATTTT.

This clonotype was picked up many times. The chain links TRBV20-1 to TRBJ1-3; D may be TRBD1 (5 bases). The CDR3 has 15 residues. CDR1 and CDR2 from the germline V gene are DFQATT and SNEGSKA (reference sequence). Trimming took off 6 bases at V and 1 base at J, with 16 bases between the two ends. For the CDR3, the DNA is TGCAGTGCACGTGGGGGGGGATCTTCTGGAAACACCATATATTTT. Protein product: CSARGGGSSGNTIYF.

This clonotype was detected only a few times. The rearrangement links TRBV15 to TRBJ1-1; 8 bases align to TRBD1. The CDR3 spans 15 residues. Germline CDR1 and CDR2: LNHNV and YYDKDF (reference sequence). V lost 1 base, J lost 7 bases, and 8 bases stayed unmatched. Here the CDR3 reads CATSRGFRGQFEAFF. The CDR3 nucleotides are TGTGCCACCAGCAGAGGTTTCAGGGGGCAATTTGAAGCTTTCTTT.